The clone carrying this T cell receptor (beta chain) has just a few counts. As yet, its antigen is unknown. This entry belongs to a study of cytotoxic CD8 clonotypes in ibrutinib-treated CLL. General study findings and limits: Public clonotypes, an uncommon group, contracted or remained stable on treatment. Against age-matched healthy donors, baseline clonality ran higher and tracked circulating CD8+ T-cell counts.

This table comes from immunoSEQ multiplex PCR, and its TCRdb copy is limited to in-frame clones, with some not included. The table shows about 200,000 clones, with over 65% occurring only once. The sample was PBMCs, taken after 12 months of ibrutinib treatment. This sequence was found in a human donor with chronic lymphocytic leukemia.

The CDR3 region has the DNA TGTGCCAGCAGCCCGACAGGGGATGAGCAGTACTTC. It is translated as CASSPTGDEQYF. The chain is built from TRBV7-2 and TRBJ2-7; 8 nucleotides line up with TRBD1. The CDR3 is made up of 12 amino acids. Looked up from germline, CDR1 is SGHTA and CDR2 is FQGNSA. V lost 5 bases, J lost 7 bases, and 4 bases stayed unmatched.